Below are 20 T cell receptor beta chains sequenced from a single sample in a study of blood T cell repertoires in COVID-19. Using immunoSEQ multiplex PCR, the repertoire was profiled, and TCRdb retains in-frame clones only, with some absent. The profile covers about 250,000 clones, with around four fifths appearing a single time and around 6.4% taken by the ten largest. The sample consisted of peripheral blood. These receptors came from a woman aged 60-75 years with active or convalescent COVID-19.

This sequence joins TRBV21-1 and TRBJ2-5; no check of the table's D call, TRBD2, against the DNA was made. TRBV21-1 is an annotated pseudogene. This CDR3 has 14 residues. The CDR3 DNA follows: TGTGCCAGCAGCAAATTGCGGACTAGCGGGATGTTGAACTTC. The encoded protein is CASSKLRTSGMLNF.

This sequence joins TRBV30 and TRBJ1-1, with 8 bases that match TRBD1. CDR1 and CDR2 from the germline V gene are GTSNPN and SVGIG (reference sequence). The CDR3 consists of 14 residues. V lost 0 bases and J lost 6; bases outside the gene matches: 6. The CDR3 here is CAWSVLDRGSEAFF. The CDR3 coding sequence is TGTGCCTGGAGTGTACTCGACAGGGGATCTGAAGCTTTCTTT.

The genes are TRBV7-9 and TRBJ2-5; 9 bases agree with TRBD2. Germline trimming cut 10 bases from V and 5 bases from J; bases unmatched to any gene: 11. From germline, CDR1 is SEHNR and CDR2 FQNEAQ (reference sequence). There are 14 residues in the CDR3. CDR3 sequence reads: CATMVAGVRETQYF. The CDR3 DNA follows: TGTGCCACCATGGTAGCGGGAGTGCGCGAGACCCAGTACTTC. Full variable domain (outside the CDR3, taken from reference TRBV7-9 and TRBJ2-5): DTGVSQNPRHKITKRGQNVTFRCDPISEHNRLYWYRQTLGQGPEFLTYFQNEAQLEKSRLLSDRFSAERPKGSFSTLEIQRTEQGDSAMYLCATMVAGVRETQYFGPGTRLLVL.

V is TRBV11-3 and J is TRBJ1-1, with D perhaps TRBD1 (5 bases). The CDR3 extends over 15 amino acids. V lost 5 bases and J lost 6, with 19 bases in between. The germline gives CDR1 SGHNT, CDR2 YENEEA. CDR3 coding DNA: TGTGCCAGCAGCCCCCCTACACCGGGACTCCCTGAAGCTTTCTTT. Protein product: CASSPPTPGLPEAFF.

This clone was observed once. The rearrangement joins TRBV5-4 to TRBJ1-1, with D possibly matching TRBD1 (5 bases). Germline V CDR1 and CDR2: SGHNT, YYREEE (reference sequence). The CDR3 is 14 residues long. V dropped 7 bases and J dropped 2 bases, with 15 bases sitting between them. CDR3 sequence: CASGYDRQNTEAFF. The CDR3 nucleotides read TGTGCCAGCGGATATGACAGACAAAACACTGAAGCTTTCTTT.

The chain combines TRBV5-1 with TRBJ1-6; perhaps TRBD1 as D (6 bases). This CDR3 is 15 amino acids long. Deletions cut 0 bases from V and 5 bases from J, with 9 bases between. The germline gives CDR1 SGHRS, CDR2 YFSETQ. The CDR3 bases are TGCGCCAGCAGCTTGGCGCGGACAGATAATTCACCCCTCCACTTT. It is translated as CASSLARTDNSPLHF.

The rearrangement links TRBV30 to TRBJ2-3; D possibly corresponds to TRBD2 (5 bases). Germline CDR1 GTSNPN, CDR2 SVGIG (reference sequence). V lost 0 bases and J 3 bases, leaving 7 bases between the germline ends. The CDR3 is made up of 13 amino acids. CDR3 sequence reads: CAWSVPGTDTQYF. The CDR3 region has the DNA TGTGCCTGGAGTGTACCGGGGACAGATACGCAGTATTTT.

The chain joins TRBV12-3 or TRBV12-4 to TRBJ1-2; D might be TRBD1 (6 bases). The CDR3 contains 13 residues. V shed 6 bases and J shed 2 bases, with 10 bases lying between them. The CDR3 loop is CASSPTGNYGYTF. DNA for the CDR3: TGTGCCAGCAGCCCTACAGGGAACTATGGCTACACCTTC.

This chain uses TRBV2 with TRBJ2-5, with D perhaps TRBD2 (6 bases). The CDR3 covers 16 residues. Germline V CDR1 and CDR2: SNHLY, FYNNEI. V lost 1 base and J 4 bases, leaving 16 bases between the germline ends. CDR3 coding DNA: TGTGCCAGCAGTGAAGGGGCAAACATAGCGGCAGAGACCCAGTACTTC. Translating gives CASSEGANIAAETQYF.

The rearrangement links TRBV6-5 to TRBJ2-2, with D possibly matching TRBD1 (6 bases). Looked up from germline, CDR1 is MNHEY and CDR2 is SVGAGI. V was cut by 0 bases and J by 4 bases, with 9 bases left in between. The CDR3 is 15 amino acids. CDR3 in DNA: TGTGCCAGCAGTTACTCCAGGGGATTCACCGGGGAGCTGTTTTTT. Its translation is CASSYSRGFTGELFF.

V usage is TRBV2 and J usage is TRBJ2-1, with D maybe TRBD1 (7 bases). Germline V gene lookup returns CDR1 SNHLY and CDR2 FYNNEI. CDR3 length: 15 amino acids. Deletions cut 5 bases from V and 2 bases from J, with 13 bases between. Written as DNA, the CDR3 is TGTGCCAGCAGTCTGGAGGGGGCGGCCTACAATGAGCAGTTCTTC. This encodes CASSLEGAAYNEQFF.

V is TRBV10-1 and J is TRBJ2-2; tentative D call: TRBD2 (6 bases). Between the trimmed V and J ends, which lost 6 bases and 2 bases, there was a span of 10 bases. The germline CDR1 and CDR2 sequences are WNHNN and SYGVQD (reference sequence). CDR3 length equals 14 residues. CDR3 DNA: TGCGCCAGCAGATTAGCGGAAAACACCGGGGAGCTGTTTTTT. This sequence encodes CASRLAENTGELFF.

This chain joins TRBV7-9 and TRBJ1-2, with D tentatively TRBD1 (5 bases). The V gene's germline CDR1 is SEHNR and CDR2 FQNEAQ (reference sequence). The CDR3 runs to 14 residues. With 5 bases removed from V and 3 bases from J, the gap between germline ends came to 13 bases. CDR3 nucleotide sequence: TGTGCCAGCAGCCCGGGACTAGGGTACTATGGCTACACCTTC. This gives the protein CASSPGLGYYGYTF.

V usage is TRBV20-1 and J usage is TRBJ2-1; D might be TRBD1 (5 bases). With 5 bases removed from V and 11 bases from J, the gap between germline ends came to 13 bases. Germline lookup yields CDR1 DFQATT and CDR2 SNEGSKA (reference sequence). The CDR3 totals 11 residues. CDR3 DNA: TGCAGTGCTGCCCAGGGCGAAAAGCAGTTCTTC. It encodes CSAAQGEKQFF.

The chain combines TRBV4-1 with TRBJ1-2; 9 nucleotides match TRBD1. Germline CDR1 MGHRA, CDR2 YSYEKL. The CDR3 is 17 amino acids. J was trimmed by 3 bases and V by 4 bases; bases with no gene match: 12. In nucleotides, the CDR3 is TGCGCCAGCAGCCGCTATGTCCGGGACAGGGCCTACTATGGCTACACCTTC. Its protein is CASSRYVRDRAYYGYTF.

With respect to this clone: This likely comes from a read error, as the CDR3 has no conserved phenylalanine or tryptophan at its end. No DNA is shown, since the ends of the CDR3 on it are uncertain; the CDR3 is the one TCRdb lists. The V and J genes are TRBV20-1 and TRBJ1-2; TRBD1 is the table's D call and was not checked against the DNA. Germline loops: CDR1 DFQATT, CDR2 SNEGSKA (reference sequence). Inclusive of both ends, the CDR3 amounts to 11 amino acids. CDR3 sequence reads: CSALTDRGILI.

V usage is TRBV6-1 and J usage is TRBJ2-7; 7 bases match TRBD2. Germline V gene lookup returns CDR1 MNHNS and CDR2 SASEGT. The CDR3 runs to 14 residues. Trimming at V came to 1 base and at J to 7 bases, leaving 7 bases not matched to a gene. This CDR3 reads CASSEVGLPGEQYF. CDR3 sequence (DNA): TGTGCCAGCAGTGAAGTGGGACTACCGGGGGAGCAGTACTTC.

This chain uses TRBV3-1 (or the pseudogene TRBV3-2) with TRBJ2-3, with 9 nucleotides matching TRBD2. CDR3 length: 18 amino acids. Germline V gene lookup returns CDR1 LGHDT and CDR2 YNNKEL (reference sequence). V was clipped by 0 bases and J by 3 bases; unmatched bases: 10. The CDR3 DNA is TGTGCCAGCAGCCAAGAAGTGGTCGGCGGGGGGGCTACAGATACGCAGTATTTT. It specifies CASSQEVVGGGATDTQYF.

This clone was seen a single time. The chain combines TRBV6-6 with TRBJ2-2; 8 bases align to TRBD1. This CDR3 contains 13 residues. Losses at the gene ends were 10 bases for V and 4 bases for J; bases not matched to a gene: 5. Per germline, CDR1 MNHNY and CDR2 SVGAGI (reference sequence). CDR3 nucleotide sequence: TGTGCCACCCAGGGGGCTCGCACCGGGGAGCTGTTTTTT. Translation: CATQGARTGELFF.

The chain has TRBV3-1 (or the pseudogene TRBV3-2) and TRBJ1-1; 9 bases are shared with TRBD1. The V gene end was trimmed by 4 bases and the J gene end by 5 bases; junction bases not matched to a gene: 11. This CDR3 is 16 amino acids long. The germline gives CDR1 LGHDT, CDR2 YNNKEL (reference sequence). The CDR3 region is CASSPTNRGLRTEAFF. DNA for the CDR3: TGTGCCAGCAGCCCAACGAACAGGGGGCTTCGGACTGAAGCTTTCTTT.